Listed below are T cell receptor beta chains from one sample, sequenced in a study of CD8 T cells in Susac syndrome. A single record per CDR3 protein comes from TCRdb applying MiXCR to the immunoSEQ multiplex PCR reads. Here the sample spans 150,000 or so distinct CDR3 sequences, 95% to 96% being singletons. Input material: CD8+ T cells from PBMCs. These receptors all stem from a human donor with multiple sclerosis. CDR3s include the opening cysteine and the closing phenylalanine or tryptophan. A D gene is named only where the DNA matches it firmly. Clone sizes are given selectively: once, few, many, or a class where the clone is expanded.

TRBJ2-3	TRBD2	-	TRBV7-3	TGTGCCAGCAGCTTAGGTCCTTCGGGGGGGCGGCCAGATACGCAGTATTTT	CASSLGPSGGRPDTQYF
TRBJ1-5	-	-	TRBV7-9	TGTGCCAGCAGCTCTGCTCGACAGGTTGGGCGCTGGCCCCAGCATTTT	CASSSARQVGRWPQHF
TRBJ1-2	-	-	TRBV30	TGTGCCTGGAGTTGGGGTAACTATGGCTACACCTTC	CAWSWGNYGYTF
TRBJ2-5	TRBD1	-	TRBV4-1	TGCGCCAGCAGCCACAACGACAGGGCAGAGACCCAGTACTTC	CASSHNDRAETQYF
TRBJ1-4	-	-	TRBV6-6	TGTGCCAGCAGTTACAACCTAGATCCAACTAATGAAAAACTGTTTTTT	CASSYNLDPTNEKLFF
TRBJ1-6	-	-	TRBV6-1	TGTGCCAGACTCCTCGGGCCCAGAAATTCACCCCTCCACTTT	CARLLGPRNSPLHF
TRBJ1-2	-	-	TRBV27	TGTGCCAGCAGTTCCCTACTCAGGGAAGGCTATGGCTACACCTTC	CASSSLLREGYGYTF
TRBJ2-5	-	-	TRBV20-1	TGCAGTGCCCGAGACCCGGAGGAGACCCAGTACTTC	CSARDPEETQYF
TRBJ2-3	-	-	TRBV12-3/TRBV12-4	TGTGCCAGCAGTCCCAGGTTCCCCACGACAGATACGCAGTATTTT	CASSPRFPTTDTQYF
TRBJ2-3	TRBD1	-	TRBV7-9	TGTGCCAGCAGCTTAATACAGGGGGCGACAGATACGCAGTATTTT	CASSLIQGATDTQYF
TRBJ1-1	-	-	TRBV9	TGTGCCAGCAGCGGGGGCACTGAAGCTTTCTTT	CASSGGTEAFF
TRBJ1-6	-	-	TRBV4-1	TGCGCCAGCAGCCAAGTCGCCGGGGCAAGTTCACCCCTCCACTTT	CASSQVAGASSPLHF
TRBJ2-1	-	-	TRBV20-1	TGCAGTGCTCAGCGGGCCGATTCCTACAATGAGCAGTTCTTC	CSAQRADSYNEQFF
TRBJ2-1	TRBD2	-	TRBV3-1	TGTGCCAGCAGCCAAGATTTGGCGGGGGGGGTTCTGAATGAGCAGTTCTTC	CASSQDLAGGVLNEQFF
TRBJ2-1	TRBD1	-	TRBV9	TGTGCCAGCAGCGTAGAGGGGGCGAGTAACTACAATGAGCAGTTCTTC	CASSVEGASNYNEQFF
TRBJ2-1	-	-	TRBV15	TGTGCCACCAGCAGATACAATGAGCAGTTCTTC	CATSRYNEQFF
TRBJ1-2	-	once	TRBV20-1	TGCAGTGCTAGAGATCCCTTAATTTTCGGCTACACCTTC	CSARDPLIFGYTF
TRBJ2-3	-	-	TRBV3-1	TGTGCCAGCAGCCAACCTGGGGATACGCAGTATTTT	CASSQPGDTQYF
TRBJ1-1	-	-	TRBV7-8	TGTGCCAGCAGATCAGACAAGAACACTGAAGCTTTCTTT	CASRSDKNTEAFF
TRBJ1-6	-	-	TRBV5-6	TGTGCCAGCAGCTTGGGGTCAACACCCCTCCACTTT	CASSLGSTPLHF
TRBJ1-2	TRBD1	-	TRBV15	TGTGCCACCAGCTTCGACAGGGGGCCTGGCGGCTACACCTTC	CATSFDRGPGGYTF
TRBJ2-5	-	-	TRBV7-9	TGTGCCAGCAGCCCCCCTCTGGACCGTCCTAAAGAGACCCAGTACTTC	CASSPPLDRPKETQYF
TRBJ2-2	TRBD2	-	TRBV7-2	TGTGCCAGCAGCTCCCTAGCGGGGGGCTGGACCGGGGAGCTGTTTTTT	CASSSLAGGWTGELFF
TRBJ2-7	TRBD1	few	TRBV29-1	TGCAGCGTCGGACCTCACAGGGGCTACGAGCAGTACTTC	CSVGPHRGYEQYF
TRBJ2-1	TRBD2	-	TRBV6-1	TGTGCCAGCAGTGACCCATGGGCAGGGCGGGGGAATGAGCAGTTCTTC	CASSDPWAGRGNEQFF
TRBJ2-1	TRBD1	-	TRBV5-6	TGTGCCAGCTTGGGACAGTCCTACAATGAGCAGTTCTTC	CASLGQSYNEQFF
TRBJ1-5	-	-	TRBV13	TGTGCCAGCAGCTTTAGGACAGTGAGCAATCAGCCCCAGCATTTT	CASSFRTVSNQPQHF
TRBJ2-7	-	-	TRBV7-8	TGTGCCAGCAGCTTTTCCGGCTACTCCGGCTACGAGCAGTACTTC	CASSFSGYSGYEQYF
TRBJ2-7	TRBD1	once	TRBV7-9	TGTGCCAGCAGCTCAGACAGGGTCCCCTACGAGCAGTACTTC	CASSSDRVPYEQYF
TRBJ1-3	-	-	TRBV2	TGTGCCAGCAGTGAAGCAGGGGGAAGCTCTGGAAACACCATATATTTT	CASSEAGGSSGNTIYF
TRBJ2-3	-	-	TRBV2	TGTGCCAGCGTCGGACAGACCACAGATACGCAGTATTTT	CASVGQTTDTQYF
TRBJ2-3	TRBD2	-	TRBV9	TGTGCCAGCAGCGTGGAACCTAGCGGGGGCCGTTTAAGCACAGATACGCAGTATTTT	CASSVEPSGGRLSTDTQYF
TRBJ1-1	-	-	TRBV2	TGTGCCAGCACACTTAACGGGAACACTGAAGCTTTCTTT	CASTLNGNTEAFF
TRBJ2-1	-	-	TRBV6-4	TGTGCCAGCAGTGACGGGGAAGCGGCTGATGAGCAGTTCTTC	CASSDGEAADEQFF
TRBJ2-5	TRBD2	-	TRBV6-4	TGTGCCAGCAGTTACTCGTTAGCGGGGGGGGAGACCCAGTACTTC	CASSYSLAGGETQYF
TRBJ2-3	-	-	TRBV3-1	TGTGCCAGCAGCCAATCGAAGGGCTACACAGATACGCAGTATTTT	CASSQSKGYTDTQYF
TRBJ2-5	TRBD2	-	TRBV3-1	TGTGCCAGCAGCCACCAAGCGGGGGGGCCAGAGACCCAGTACTTC	CASSHQAGGPETQYF
TRBJ2-2	TRBD2	-	TRBV27	TGTGCCACGGGGCCAGCGGGGGCCACCGGGGAGCTGTTTTTT	CATGPAGATGELFF
TRBJ1-2	-	-	TRBV20-1	TGCAGTGCTATGACCCAGGGGGGCTACACCTTC	CSAMTQGGYTF
TRBJ1-2	TRBD1	-	TRBV27	TGTGCCAGCAGTTCTCCTGGGGACAGGGGCTATGGCTACACCTTC	CASSSPGDRGYGYTF
TRBJ1-1	-	once	TRBV29-1	TGCAGCGCCGAGGGAACGAACACTGAAGCTTTCTTT	CSAEGTNTEAFF
TRBJ1-1	-	few	TRBV27	TGTGCCAGCGGACTAACAGTGAACACTGAAGCTTTCTTT	CASGLTVNTEAFF
TRBJ1-2	TRBD1	-	TRBV27	TGTGCCAGCAGTACCACGACAGGGTGGGCCTATGGCTACACCTTC	CASSTTTGWAYGYTF
TRBJ1-1	-	-	TRBV20-1	TGCAGTGCTATAAGAGCGAACACTGAAGCTTTCTTT	CSAIRANTEAFF
TRBJ2-1	-	-	TRBV5-6	TGTGCCAGCAGCTTGGCCAGGGACTACAATGAGCAGTTCTTC	CASSLARDYNEQFF
TRBJ1-1	-	-	TRBV9	TGTGCCAGCAGCGTAGATGTAGGGCACACTGAAGCTTTCTTT	CASSVDVGHTEAFF
TRBJ2-2	-	-	TRBV4-1	TGCGCCAGCAGCCCGATAGGCACCGGGGAGCTGTTTTTT	CASSPIGTGELFF
TRBJ2-1	-	-	TRBV7-9	TGTGCCAGCAGAGTTACTGCTGGCTACAATGAGCAGTTCTTC	CASRVTAGYNEQFF
TRBJ2-3	-	-	TRBV7-3	TGTGCCAGCAGCTTAATCGAGGGGGGCACAGATACGCAGTATTTT	CASSLIEGGTDTQYF
TRBJ1-4	TRBD1	-	TRBV29-1	TGCAGCGTAGCCCCGGACAGGGTACGAGAAAAACTGTTTTTT	CSVAPDRVREKLFF
TRBJ2-7	-	-	TRBV7-6	TGTGCCAGCAGCTTGGGCCTCCTCGAGCAGTACTTC	CASSLGLLEQYF